The T cell receptor (beta chain) described here comes from a study of blood T cell repertoires in COVID-19. Study background: PBMCs, B-cell-depleted T cells, or T cells provided the cDNA or gDNA that made up the material.

The CDR3 consists of 12 residues. The V end was cut by 5 bases, the J end by 7 bases, with 9 bases between. The V gene's germline CDR1 is SGHVS and CDR2 FNYEAQ. In the authors' methods: For nucleated cells, counts were estimated from reference gene primer amplification. Produced via immunoSEQ multiplex PCR; TCRdb's table is partial and in-frame only. From that table come the V and J calls and clone size; the DNA was used to work out D and trimming. Among fewer than 300,000 clones, 75% to 90% were seen once, and the ten largest hold around 0.84%. This chain joins TRBV7-6 and TRBJ2-1; D gene uncertain. The sample was peripheral blood. The TCR sequence derives from a man under 40 with acute or convalescent COVID-19. DNA for the CDR3: TGTGCCAGCAGCCATGGAGTTAATGAGCAGTTCTTC. Protein sequence: CASSHGVNEQFF.